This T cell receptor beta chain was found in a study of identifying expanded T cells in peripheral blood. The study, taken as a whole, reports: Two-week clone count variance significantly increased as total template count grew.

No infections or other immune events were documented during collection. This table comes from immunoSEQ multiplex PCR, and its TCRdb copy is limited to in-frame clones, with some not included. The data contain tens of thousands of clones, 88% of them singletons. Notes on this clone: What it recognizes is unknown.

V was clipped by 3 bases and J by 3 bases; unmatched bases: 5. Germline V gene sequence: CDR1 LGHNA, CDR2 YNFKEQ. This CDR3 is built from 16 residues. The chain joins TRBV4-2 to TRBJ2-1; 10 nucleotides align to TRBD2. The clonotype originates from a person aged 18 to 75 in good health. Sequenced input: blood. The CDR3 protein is CASSQVAGGSYNEQFF. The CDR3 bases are TGTGCCAGCAGCCAGGTAGCGGGGGGAAGCTACAATGAGCAGTTCTTC.